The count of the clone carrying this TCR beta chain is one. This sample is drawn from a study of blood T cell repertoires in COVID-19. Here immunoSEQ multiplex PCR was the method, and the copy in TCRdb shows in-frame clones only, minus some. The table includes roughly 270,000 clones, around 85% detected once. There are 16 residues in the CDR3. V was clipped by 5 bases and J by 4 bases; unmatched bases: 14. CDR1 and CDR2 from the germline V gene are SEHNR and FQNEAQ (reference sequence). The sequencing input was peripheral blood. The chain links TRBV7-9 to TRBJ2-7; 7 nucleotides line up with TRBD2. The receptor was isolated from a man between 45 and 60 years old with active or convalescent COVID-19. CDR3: CASSPPSGRRLYEQYF. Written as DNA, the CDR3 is TGTGCCAGCAGCCCTCCTAGCGGCCGCCGACTTTACGAGCAGTACTTC. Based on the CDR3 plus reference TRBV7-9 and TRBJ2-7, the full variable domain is DTGVSQNPRHKITKRGQNVTFRCDPISEHNRLYWYRQTLGQGPEFLTYFQNEAQLEKSRLLSDRFSAERPKGSFSTLEIQRTEQGDSAMYLCASSPPSGRRLYEQYFGPGTRLTVT.